The present T cell receptor (beta chain) was sequenced within a study of response to subunit inactivated influenza vaccine. Overall study findings and caveats: That few new T cells are recruited by each seasonal influenza vaccination was the authors' suggestion.

Germline V CDR1 and CDR2: KGHDR, SFDVKD. The CDR3 sequence is 14 residues long. The V end was cut by 2 bases, the J end by 6 bases, with 12 bases between. TCRdb called the RT-PCR reads again in MiXCR, with one record for every CDR3 protein. The sample contains a few hundred thousand distinct CDR3 sequences, 14% of which appear only once. As to this clonotype: The antigen is undetermined.

The chain uses TRBV24-1 and TRBJ2-5, with D possibly matching TRBD2 (6 bases). The sequencing here drew on PBMCs from blood, taken roughly 12 days after vaccination. This receptor was obtained from a man aged 45-60 years who received an inactivated influenza vaccine. CDR3 nucleotides: TGTGCCACCAGTGATTCGATGGGGAGGAAGACCCAGTACTTC. Its translation: CATSDSMGRKTQYF.